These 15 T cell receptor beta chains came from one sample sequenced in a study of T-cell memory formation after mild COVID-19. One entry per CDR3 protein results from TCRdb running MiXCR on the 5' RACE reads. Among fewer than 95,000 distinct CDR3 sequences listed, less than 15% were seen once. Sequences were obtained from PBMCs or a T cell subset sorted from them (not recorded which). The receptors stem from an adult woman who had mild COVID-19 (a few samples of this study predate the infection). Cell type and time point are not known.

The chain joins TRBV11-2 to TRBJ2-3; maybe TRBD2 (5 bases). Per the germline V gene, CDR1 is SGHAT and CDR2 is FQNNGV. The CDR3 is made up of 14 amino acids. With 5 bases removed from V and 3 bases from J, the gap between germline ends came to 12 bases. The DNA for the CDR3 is TGTGCCAGCAGCCCCCCGGGAATGACAGATACGCAGTATTTT. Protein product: CASSPPGMTDTQYF.

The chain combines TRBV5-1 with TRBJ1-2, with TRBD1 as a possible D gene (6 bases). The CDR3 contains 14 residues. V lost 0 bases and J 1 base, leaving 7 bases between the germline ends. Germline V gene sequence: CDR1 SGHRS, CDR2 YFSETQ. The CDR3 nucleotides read TGCGCCAGCAGCTTGGGGACAGATAACTATGGCTACACCTTC. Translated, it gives CASSLGTDNYGYTF.

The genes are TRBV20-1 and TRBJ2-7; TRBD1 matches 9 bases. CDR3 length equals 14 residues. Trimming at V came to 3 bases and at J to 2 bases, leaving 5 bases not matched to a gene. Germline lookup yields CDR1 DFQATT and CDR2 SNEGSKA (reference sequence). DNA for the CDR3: TGCAGTGCTAGCGACAGGGGGTTAACCTACGAGCAGTACTTC. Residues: CSASDRGLTYEQYF.

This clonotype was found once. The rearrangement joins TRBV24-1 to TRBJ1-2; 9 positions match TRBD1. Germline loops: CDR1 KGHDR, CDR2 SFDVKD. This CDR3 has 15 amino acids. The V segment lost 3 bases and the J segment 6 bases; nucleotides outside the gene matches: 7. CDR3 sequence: CATSDPGQGLNGYTF. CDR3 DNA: TGTGCCACCAGTGATCCGGGACAGGGACTGAATGGCTACACCTTC.

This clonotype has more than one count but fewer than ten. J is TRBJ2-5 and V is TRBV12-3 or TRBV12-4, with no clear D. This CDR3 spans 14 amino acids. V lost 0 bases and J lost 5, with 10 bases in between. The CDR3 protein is CASSLARYTETQYF. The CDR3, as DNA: TGTGCCAGCAGTTTAGCGCGGTACACGGAGACCCAGTACTTC.

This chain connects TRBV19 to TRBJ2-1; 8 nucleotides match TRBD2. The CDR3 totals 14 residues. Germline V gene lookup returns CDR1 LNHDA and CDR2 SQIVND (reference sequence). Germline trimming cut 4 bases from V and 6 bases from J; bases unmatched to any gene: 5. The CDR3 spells CASSNGLAGNEQFF. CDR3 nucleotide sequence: TGTGCCAGTAGTAATGGACTAGCAGGCAATGAGCAGTTCTTC.

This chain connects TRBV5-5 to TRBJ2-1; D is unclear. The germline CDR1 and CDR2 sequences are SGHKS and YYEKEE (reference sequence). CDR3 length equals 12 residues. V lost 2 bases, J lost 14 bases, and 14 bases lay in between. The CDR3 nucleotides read TGTGCCAGCAGCTTTAGCCTGACTGGGGAGTTCTTC. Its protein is CASSFSLTGEFF.

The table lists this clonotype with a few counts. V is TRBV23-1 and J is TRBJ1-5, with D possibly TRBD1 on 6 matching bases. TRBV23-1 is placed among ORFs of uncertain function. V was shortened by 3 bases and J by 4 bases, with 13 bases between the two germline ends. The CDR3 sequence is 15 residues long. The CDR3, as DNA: TGCGCCAGCAGTCAGTTACAGGGTTCTAATCAGCCCCAGCATTTT. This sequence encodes CASSQLQGSNQPQHF.

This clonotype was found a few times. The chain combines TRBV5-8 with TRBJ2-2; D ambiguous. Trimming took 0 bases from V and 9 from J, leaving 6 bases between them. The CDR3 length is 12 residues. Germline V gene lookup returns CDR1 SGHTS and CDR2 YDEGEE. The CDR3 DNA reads TGTGCCAGCAGCTTGGTCAACAGGGAGCTGTTTTTT. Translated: CASSLVNRELFF.

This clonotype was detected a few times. The CDR3, as DNA: TGTGCCAGCAGCCCTCCCCTACGGGTGGGGGGATTGTATCAGCCCCAGCATTTT. Translation: CASSPPLRVGGLYQPQHF. The rearrangement joins TRBV7-2 to TRBJ1-5; TRBD1 might be the D (5 bases). Per the germline V gene, CDR1 is SGHTA and CDR2 is FQGNSA. Deletions cut 5 bases from V and 5 bases from J, with 25 bases between. This CDR3 spans 18 amino acids. The entire variable domain, with the rest obtained from reference TRBV7-2 and TRBJ1-5, is as follows: GAGVSQSPSNKVTEKGKDVELRCDPISGHTALYWYRQSLGQGLEFLIYFQGNSAPDKSGLPSDRFSAERTGGSVSTLTIQRTQQEDSAVYLCASSPPLRVGGLYQPQHFGDGTRLSIL.

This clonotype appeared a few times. CDR3 sequence reads: CASSAGPAMNTEAFF. The CDR3 DNA sequence: TGTGCCAGCAGCGCGGGACCGGCGATGAACACTGAAGCTTTCTTT. The rearrangement joins TRBV7-3 to TRBJ1-1; a possible D gene is TRBD1 (5 bases). CDR1 SGHTA and CDR2 FQGTGA come from the germline V gene. Trimming shortened V by 5 bases and J by 0 bases, and 13 bases separated the two germline ends. The CDR3 length is 15 residues.

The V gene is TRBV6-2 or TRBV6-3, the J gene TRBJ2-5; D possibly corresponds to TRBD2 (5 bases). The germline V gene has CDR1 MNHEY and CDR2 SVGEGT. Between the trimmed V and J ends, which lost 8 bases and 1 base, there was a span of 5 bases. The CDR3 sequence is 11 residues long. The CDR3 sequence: CASEGQETQYF. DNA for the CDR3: TGTGCCAGCGAGGGCCAAGAGACCCAGTACTTC.

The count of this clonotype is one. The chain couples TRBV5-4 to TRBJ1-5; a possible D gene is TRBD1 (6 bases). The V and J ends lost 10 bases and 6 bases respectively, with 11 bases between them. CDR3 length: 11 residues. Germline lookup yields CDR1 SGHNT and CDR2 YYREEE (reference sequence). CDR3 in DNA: TGTGCCTGGGGGGGCGCTCAGCCCCAGCATTTT. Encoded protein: CAWGGAQPQHF.

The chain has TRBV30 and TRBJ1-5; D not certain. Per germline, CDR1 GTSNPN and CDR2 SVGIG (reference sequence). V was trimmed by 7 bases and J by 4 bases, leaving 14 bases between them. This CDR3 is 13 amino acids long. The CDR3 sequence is CAYQDGSNQPQHF. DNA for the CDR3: TGTGCCTACCAGGACGGATCGAATCAGCCCCAGCATTTT.

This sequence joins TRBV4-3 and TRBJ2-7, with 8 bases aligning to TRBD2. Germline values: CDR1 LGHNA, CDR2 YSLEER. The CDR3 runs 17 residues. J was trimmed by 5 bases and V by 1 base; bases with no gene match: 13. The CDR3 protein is CASSQATREGLFNEQYF. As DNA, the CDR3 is TGCGCCAGCAGCCAAGCGACCCGGGAGGGCCTTTTCAACGAGCAGTACTTC.